The rows below give T cell receptor beta chains drawn from one sample of a study of metastatic and nonmetastatic thyroid tumors. TCRdb reprocessed the PCR reads using MiXCR. This table has approximately 41,000 clones, approximately 24% appearing once. Sequencing was carried out using tumor tissue. The receptors come from a female donor with papillary thyroid cancer or a benign thyroid nodule (not recorded which). Some clones in this sample may be carry-over from other donors' samples. CDR3s include the opening cysteine and the closing phenylalanine or tryptophan. Clone sizes are given selectively: once, few, many, or a class where the clone is expanded.

V: TRBV5-1; size: NA; J: TRBJ1-1; CDR3: CASSLGGDARAGSFF
V: TRBV19; size: medium-sized; J: TRBJ1-2; CDR3: CASSSPGGVYGYTF
V: TRBV20-1; size: NA; J: TRBJ2-7; CDR3: CSATRDRGLSYEQYF
V: TRBV28; size: many; J: TRBJ2-1; CDR3: CASRGFSGVSYNEQFF
V: TRBV7-3; size: NA; J: TRBJ2-7; CDR3: CASSFGQSDEQYF
V: TRBV20-1; size: NA; J: TRBJ2-3; CDR3: CSARDLSGPGHTQYF
V: TRBV6-1; size: many; J: TRBJ2-1; CDR3: CASSESGRAFNEQFF
V: TRBV28; size: few; J: TRBJ1-5; CDR3: CASQLLNSNQPQHF
V: TRBV7-9; size: many; J: TRBJ2-3; CDR3: CASSLIPTSGSDTQYF
V: TRBV30; size: once; J: TRBJ1-5; CDR3: CACSRGGRQPQHF
V: TRBV29-1; size: many; J: TRBJ2-1; CDR3: CSVRPSFEQFF
V: TRBV6-1; size: few; J: TRBJ1-1; CDR3: CASRSVNQDTEAFF
V: TRBV5-1; size: NA; J: TRBJ2-3; CDR3: CASSSFTGDTQYF
V: TRBV9; size: NA; J: TRBJ2-2; CDR3: CASSVEVLAGSTGELFF
V: TRBV20-1; size: many; J: TRBJ1-4; CDR3: CSATGGSVFATNEKLFF
V: TRBV15; size: NA; J: TRBJ1-2; CDR3: CATMAHGKGAEDGYTF
V: TRBV19; size: many; J: TRBJ2-4; CDR3: CASSSGGQHIQYF
V: TRBV29-1; size: many; J: TRBJ1-1; CDR3: CSVVRTEAFF
V: TRBV5-1; size: NA; J: TRBJ2-1; CDR3: CASSPDRGGNEQFF
V: TRBV28; size: few; J: TRBJ2-3; CDR3: CASSPVAASTDTQYF
V: TRBV7-3; size: NA; J: TRBJ2-2; CDR3: CASSFLAGGPDTGELFF
V: TRBV2; size: many; J: TRBJ2-7; CDR3: CASSEEQWYPNEQYF
V: TRBV4-3; size: many; J: TRBJ1-1; CDR3: CASSQDFGAGAEAFF
V: TRBV20-1; size: many; J: TRBJ1-1; CDR3: CSAFGGNTEAFF
V: TRBV30; size: NA; J: TRBJ2-2; CDR3: CAWRVTGGTGELFF
V: TRBV9; size: NA; J: TRBJ1-2; CDR3: CASSVGQGSDGYTF
V: TRBV18; size: many; J: TRBJ2-7; CDR3: CASSPSQQSYEQYF
V: TRBV5-6; size: once; J: TRBJ1-5; CDR3: CASSIRHVNQPQHF
V: TRBV30; size: NA; J: TRBJ1-4; CDR3: CAWSVPGGGYEKLFF
V: TRBV4-3; size: many; J: TRBJ1-2; CDR3: CASSQTSTGTRFYGYTF
V: TRBV20-1; size: NA; J: TRBJ2-7; CDR3: CSARTETSGKYEQYF
V: TRBV6-5; size: NA; J: TRBJ2-1; CDR3: CASSYVGPYREQFF
V: TRBV6-2/TRBV6-3; size: many; J: TRBJ1-5; CDR3: CASSYRPDGAQPQHF
V: TRBV6-1; size: many; J: TRBJ2-7; CDR3: CASSEGDSSYEQYF
V: TRBV9; size: few; J: TRBJ2-3; CDR3: CASSVAAGDTQYF
V: TRBV10-3; size: large; J: TRBJ2-1; CDR3: CAHSTTPYNEQFF
V: TRBV12-3/TRBV12-4; size: few; J: TRBJ1-5; CDR3: CASSYQGHQPQHF
V: TRBV7-7; size: once; J: TRBJ2-1; CDR3: CASSLSFSGQEQFF
V: TRBV12-3/TRBV12-4; size: NA; J: TRBJ2-7; CDR3: CASRGYEQYF
V: TRBV24-1; size: NA; J: TRBJ2-1; CDR3: CATSDGDREVRDEQFF